The entry that follows covers one T cell receptor (beta chain) sequence. Its matching antigen is unknown. The V gene end was trimmed by 4 bases and the J gene end by 0 bases; junction bases not matched to a gene: 5. Looked up from germline, CDR1 is SNHLY and CDR2 is FYNNEI. The CDR3 length is 18 residues. The data are from a study of cytomegalovirus exposure and HLA in healthy donors. The wider study: The roughly 700 first-cohort repertoires shared a platform with the approximately 110 validation repertoires, as reported in a later analysis. Study observations and caveats: Specificity for CMV antigens was confirmed in vitro for a few of the CMV-associated chains. The classifier was said to identify cytomegalovirus status with high specificity and sensitivity.

Sequenced by immunoSEQ multiplex PCR; TCRdb stores in-frame clones only, minus some. The profile shows roughly 240,000 clones, roughly 89% of them singletons. The specimen was PBMCs. The V gene is TRBV2, the J gene TRBJ1-6; the match to TRBD1 covers 11 bases. The sequence was collected from a man aged 18 to 30 in good health and CMV-seronegative. The DNA of the CDR3 is TGTGCCAGCAGTGTGGACAGGGGGCACAGCTCCTATAATTCACCCCTCCACTTT. The encoded protein is CASSVDRGHSSYNSPLHF.